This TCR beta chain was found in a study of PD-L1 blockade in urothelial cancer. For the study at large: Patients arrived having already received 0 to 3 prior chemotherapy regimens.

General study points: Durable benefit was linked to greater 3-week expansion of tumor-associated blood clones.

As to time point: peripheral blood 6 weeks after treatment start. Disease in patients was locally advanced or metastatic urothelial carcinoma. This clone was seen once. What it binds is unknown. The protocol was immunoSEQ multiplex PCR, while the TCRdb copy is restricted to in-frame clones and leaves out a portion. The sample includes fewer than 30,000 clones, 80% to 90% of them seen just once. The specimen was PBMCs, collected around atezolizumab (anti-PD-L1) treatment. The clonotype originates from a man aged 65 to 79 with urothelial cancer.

CDR3 sequence (DNA): TGTGCCAGCAGTCCCCGACTAGCGGAGTTCTACGAGCAGTACTTC. Its protein is CASSPRLAEFYEQYF. The chain employs TRBV27 and TRBJ2-7; 9 nucleotides align to TRBD2. Looked up from germline, CDR1 is MNHEY and CDR2 is SMNVEV (reference sequence). The CDR3 is 15 amino acids. Trimming removed 5 bases from V and 3 bases from J; junction bases left unmatched: 8.